A selection of T cell receptor beta chains follows, all from one sample in a study of cytomegalovirus exposure and HLA in healthy donors. Clones were read by immunoSEQ multiplex PCR, and TCRdb kept only the in-frame ones, dropping some. This sample has some 110,000 clones, with approximately 69% found just once. Sequenced sample: PBMCs. The receptors stem from a woman aged 50 to 65 in good health and CMV-seropositive. Each CDR3 is given with its conserved first and last residue. Fields, in order: D gene, J gene, clone size, V gene, CDR3 DNA, CDR3 protein. The D gene is left open where the match is weak. Some rows mark clone size as missing; the rest say once, few, many or name a class of expanded clone.

D: -; J: TRBJ1-1; size: -; V: TRBV4-3; DNA: TGCGCCAGCAGCCAGCAGGACGGGCGGGTTGAAGCTTTCTTT; CDR3: CASSQQDGRVEAFF
D: TRBD1; J: TRBJ1-5; size: few; V: TRBV2; DNA: TGTGCCAGCAGACAAGACAGGGCCAATCAGCCCCAGCATTTT; CDR3: CASRQDRANQPQHF
D: TRBD1; J: TRBJ1-3; size: few; V: TRBV19; DNA: TGTGCCAGTAGTATCGGACAGGGGGAGTCTGGAAACACCATATATTTT; CDR3: CASSIGQGESGNTIYF
D: -; J: TRBJ2-7; size: -; V: TRBV19; DNA: TGTGCCAGTAGTCTCGGGGACACCAACTACGAGCAGTACTTC; CDR3: CASSLGDTNYEQYF
D: -; J: TRBJ1-4; size: -; V: TRBV5-1; DNA: TGCGCCAGCAGCTTGGCCAGTGCAAATCTTGAAAAACTGTTTTTT; CDR3: CASSLASANLEKLFF
D: TRBD1; J: TRBJ2-7; size: -; V: TRBV5-6; DNA: TGTGCCAGCAGCGGACAGGGCTACGAGCAGTACTTC; CDR3: CASSGQGYEQYF
D: TRBD2; J: TRBJ2-1; size: -; V: TRBV7-8; DNA: TGTGCCAGCAGCTCGGGGACTAGCGAGTTTGGTGAGCAGTTCTTC; CDR3: CASSSGTSEFGEQFF
D: TRBD2; J: TRBJ2-1; size: once; V: TRBV7-6; DNA: TGTGCCAGCAGCTTAGTAGCGGGAGTCTACAATGAGCAGTTCTTC; CDR3: CASSLVAGVYNEQFF
D: TRBD1; J: TRBJ1-2; size: once; V: TRBV5-1; DNA: TGCGCCAGCAGAACTGAAGACAGGGCGGATGGCTACACCTTC; CDR3: CASRTEDRADGYTF
D: -; J: TRBJ1-1; size: once; V: TRBV4-3; DNA: TGCGCCAGCAGCCAAGATTTTCAGGCTGAAGCTTTCTTT; CDR3: CASSQDFQAEAFF
D: -; J: TRBJ1-1; size: -; V: TRBV18; DNA: TGTGCCAGCTCACCATCGGGGGTCACTGAAGCTTTCTTT; CDR3: CASSPSGVTEAFF
D: TRBD1; J: TRBJ1-1; size: -; V: TRBV7-9; DNA: TGTGCCAGCAGCTCAACAGGGGGGGGAGAAAACACTGAAGCTTTCTTT; CDR3: CASSSTGGGENTEAFF
D: TRBD2; J: TRBJ2-7; size: -; V: TRBV4-3; DNA: TGCGCCAGCAGCCAAGCTGTCATCCACCGAGCTAGCGGGGTCTACGAGCAGTACTTC; CDR3: CASSQAVIHRASGVYEQYF
D: -; J: TRBJ1-1; size: -; V: TRBV5-1; DNA: TGCGCCAGCAGCTTGGGGAGGGGCAGGGTAGATACTGAAGCTTTCTTT; CDR3: CASSLGRGRVDTEAFF
D: TRBD2; J: TRBJ2-5; size: -; V: TRBV10-2; DNA: TGCGCCAGCAGTGAATGGACTAGAGGGGCTGGGGAGACCCAGTACTTC; CDR3: CASSEWTRGAGETQYF
D: TRBD1; J: TRBJ1-5; size: -; V: TRBV7-2; DNA: TGTGCCAGCAGCTTAGGACAGGGGTTCACTCAGCCCCAGCATTTT; CDR3: CASSLGQGFTQPQHF
D: TRBD1; J: TRBJ1-6; size: -; V: TRBV4-3; DNA: TGCGCCAGCAGCCAAGACCTACAGGGGAATTCACCCCTCCACTTT; CDR3: CASSQDLQGNSPLHF
D: -; J: TRBJ1-4; size: -; V: TRBV19; DNA: TGTGCCACAAAGAGAACAGGGTCGGCTAATGAAAAACTGTTTTTT; CDR3: CATKRTGSANEKLFF
D: -; J: TRBJ2-5; size: -; V: TRBV4-3; DNA: TGCGCCAGCAGCCAAGAGTTTTACTCAAAAGAGACCCAGTACTTC; CDR3: CASSQEFYSKETQYF